This TCR beta chain derives from a study of blood T cell repertoires in COVID-19 (TCRdb year 2020). The study in broad terms: Samples from collaborators originated in the United States, Italy and Spain and spanned both the acute and convalescent phases of COVID-19. The material from the prospective study consisted of cDNA or gDNA derived from T cells, B-cell-depleted T cells, or PBMCs. Deeply sampled blood TCRbeta repertoires from subjects exposed to, actively infected with, or recovered from COVID-19 were included in the dataset. A freely available public database, intended as a resource for researchers studying the immune response to SARS-CoV-2, is where the repertoires were released. Samples were obtained from the ongoing ImmuneRACE study (first 160 participants) and from 1,200 or so subjects provided by 6 global collaborators. Sample metadata almost always included a de-identified subject ID, COVID-19 status, age in years and sex. Where available, HLA class I and class II types were taken from metadata supplied by the sample provider and were not determined by assay-based typing. The full study reports these points: How much clinical and demographic metadata was included differed by source and by participant, and the metadata was provided uncurated.

In Seattle, one collaborating source enrolled patients while the infection was active and tracked those patients longitudinally over the course of disease. Collaborating institutions collected whole blood in K2EDTA tubes following their own protocols. Collaborator samples were shipped for TCRbeta analysis as frozen whole blood, isolated PBMCs, or DNA extracted from either sample type. Concerning this clone itself: Its binding antigen is unknown. The record has no base qualities; no much larger clone is one base away.

The CDR3 has 11 amino acids, counting the end cysteine and phenylalanine. Solely the CDR3 DNA is kept, with 33 bases framed from the first base. CDR1 GTSNPN and CDR2 SVGIG are derived from the germline V gene (reference sequence). Trimming at the junction amounts to 5 bases on V and 4 bases on J, and the germline ends lie 8 bases apart. TCRbeta CDR3 regions were amplified from genomic DNA by means of the immunoSEQ Assay, a bias-controlled multiplex PCR. Concerning the study's data processing: Within the assay, amplification of reference gene primers was used to estimate how many nucleated cells each sample contained. To quantify the absolute abundance of each unique TCRbeta CDR3 rearrangement, sequence reads were collapsed and filtered. Productive Simpson clonality was computed per sample as the square root of Simpson's diversity index over productive rearrangements. The immuneACCESS repertoire file appears here via TCRdb, limited to in-frame rearrangements. These files lack a portion of the clones; in checked studies, under half of the deficit traces to unresolved V genes, and the cause of the others is not known. Clonal size and the V and J genes are those of that table, whereas D and trimming came from the DNA. Across this sample there are 350,000 to 450,000 clones, with over 75% seen only once. The ten top clones hold about 2.3% of the sample.

Source material: peripheral blood. The receptor comes from a woman aged 60-70 years with COVID-19, enrolled during active disease. Here the chain combines TRBV30 and TRBJ1-2, and perhaps TRBD1 as D gene, on 6 matching bases. DNA sequence: TGTGCCTGGGGACAGATCTATGGCTACACCTTC. It is translated as CAWGQIYGYTF.